This T cell receptor (beta chain) was captured in a study of identical twins (dated by TCRdb to about 2016). General notes on the study: To test whether fetal clonotypes persist, the study used deep sequencing on TCR alpha and beta repertoires from monozygotic twins, unrelated adults of various ages, and cord blood. To rule out contamination, the twin experiments were replicated at different times with different library preparation protocols. The study at large found these results: Abundant cord blood beta clonotypes carried fewer insertions; young adult naive repertoires showed a weaker similar trend, while memory repertoires showed none. Compared with coincidental sharing between unrelated individuals, out-of-frame TCR alpha sequences shared between twins showed an excess of sequences with low generation probability. A weaker excess of twin sharing was found in beta out-of-frame sequences because the signal-to-noise ratio was lowered by fewer shared sequences. Because the same donors could not be followed over many years, conclusions were based on cross-sectional statistical analysis. Invariant T cells such as MAIT and iNKT could partly confound zero-insertion analyses, though diverse VJ usage argued against this for most clonotypes. In monozygotic twins, out-of-frame TCR alpha sharing was systematically underestimated by recombination models, although the models agreed with sharing between unrelated individuals.

Every donor was a healthy Caucasian. Three pairs of female monozygotic twins, all aged roughly 18 to 30 years, made up the twin cohort. Peripheral blood mononuclear cells were used as the source from which RNA for TCR libraries was isolated. The library relied on 5' RACE. TCRdb records Illumina HiSeq 2000 as the sequencer. A universal primer binding site was added through template switching, and the final cDNA carried a unique molecular identifier so that TCR cDNA molecules could be counted accurately. Specific primers in the conserved constant-segment region were used to synthesize first-strand cDNA for the TCR alpha and beta chains. To control for contamination, every cDNA library was double barcoded, receiving both a SMART-Mk sample barcode and Illumina barcodes. TruSeq adapter sequences and Illumina sample barcodes were added in two successive PCR steps. TCR alpha and beta cDNA libraries were sequenced on the Illumina HiSeq platform with custom primers. Under the source paper's analysis protocol: Raw reads were processed with MiGEC to extract unique molecular identifiers, and MiXCR was used to determine CDR3 positions. For each individual, recombination models were inferred using an EM algorithm with the repgenHMM and IGoR tools. The analysis of shared clonotypes was done with the tcR package in R, with sharing normalized by the product of cloneset sizes. Out-of-frame nonproductive sequences were analyzed to study raw recombination free of thymic and clonal selection effects. TCRdb's own reprocessing of the public reads used fastp at Q25 and MiXCR and kept productive beta chains. All rows with the same CDR3 protein become a single entry with the most common DNA and genes. TCRdb's processing, not the authors', yielded these V and J calls. This sample has some 660,000 distinct CDR3 sequences in its table, and under 9% of those were observed once. Around 0.98% of the sample is held by the ten biggest clonotypes.

Reading the germline V gene gives CDR1 SGHTA and CDR2 FQGNSA. Trimming takes 6 bases from V and 0 bases from J, and the germline ends sit 9 bases apart. Including cysteine and phenylalanine, the CDR3 has 13 amino acids. This entry keeps only the CDR3 DNA: 39 bases, framed from base 1. For this clonotype: Its antigen is unknown. No base quality information exists; no much larger clone differs at one position.

The sample also formed part of further work on yellow fever vaccine responses in identical twins. Reported in the second study: According to the authors, the vaccine-induced T cell response in identical twins seemed to be partly convergent and partly specific to each individual. In the study, vaccine-responding T cell clones were precisely tracked in identical twins.

The sequenced material came from PBMCs. This clonotype originated in a woman aged 18-29 years in good health. The rearrangement joined TRBV7-2 to TRBJ2-7, with the D gene uncertain. Here the CDR3 is given as CASRAILSYEQYF. The sequenced DNA: TGTGCCAGCAGAGCCATCCTCTCCTACGAGCAGTACTTC.